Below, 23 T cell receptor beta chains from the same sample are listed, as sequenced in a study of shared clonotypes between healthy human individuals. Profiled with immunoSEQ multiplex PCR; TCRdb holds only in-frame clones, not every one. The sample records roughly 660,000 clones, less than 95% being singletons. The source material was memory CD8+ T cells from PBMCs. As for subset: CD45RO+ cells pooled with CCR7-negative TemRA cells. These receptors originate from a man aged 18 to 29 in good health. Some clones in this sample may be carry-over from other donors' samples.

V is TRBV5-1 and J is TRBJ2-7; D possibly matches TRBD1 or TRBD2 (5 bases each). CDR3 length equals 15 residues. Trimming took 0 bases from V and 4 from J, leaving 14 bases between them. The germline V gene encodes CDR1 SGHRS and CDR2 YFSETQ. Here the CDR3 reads CASSLGRGAGYEQYF. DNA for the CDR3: TGCGCCAGCAGCTTGGGACGGGGCGCGGGTTACGAGCAGTACTTC.

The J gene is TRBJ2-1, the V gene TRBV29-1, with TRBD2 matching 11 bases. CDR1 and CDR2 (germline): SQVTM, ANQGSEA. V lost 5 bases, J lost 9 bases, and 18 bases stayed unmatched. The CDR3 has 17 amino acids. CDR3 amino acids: CSVLRGEGSSGRLEQFF. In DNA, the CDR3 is TGCAGCGTTCTCAGGGGCGAAGGGTCTAGCGGGAGGCTTGAGCAGTTCTTC.

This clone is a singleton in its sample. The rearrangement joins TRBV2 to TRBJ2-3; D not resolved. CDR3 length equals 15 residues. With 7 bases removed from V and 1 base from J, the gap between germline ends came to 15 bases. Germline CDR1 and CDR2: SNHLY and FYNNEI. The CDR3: CASTLYDGGTDTQYF. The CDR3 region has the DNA TGTGCCAGCACCCTCTATGACGGAGGCACAGATACGCAGTATTTT.

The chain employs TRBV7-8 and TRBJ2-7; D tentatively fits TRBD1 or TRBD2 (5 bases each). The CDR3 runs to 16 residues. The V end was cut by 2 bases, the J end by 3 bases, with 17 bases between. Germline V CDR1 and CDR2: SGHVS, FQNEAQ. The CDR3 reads CASSLKTGTPGYEQYF. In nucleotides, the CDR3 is TGTGCCAGCAGCTTAAAGACCGGGACCCCGGGCTACGAGCAGTACTTC. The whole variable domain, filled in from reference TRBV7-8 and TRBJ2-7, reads GAGVSQSPRYKVAKRGQDVALRCDPISGHVSLFWYQQALGQGPEFLTYFQNEAQLDKSGLPSDRFFAERPEGSVSTLKIQRTQQEDSAVYLCASSLKTGTPGYEQYFGPGTRLTVT.

The CDR3 protein is CASRGSRDSPVGLNTEAFF. The CDR3 region has the DNA TGTGCCAGTCGGGGGTCCAGAGACTCCCCTGTGGGATTAAACACTGAAGCTTTCTTT. The chain couples TRBV2 to TRBJ1-1; tentatively, D is TRBD1 (5 bases). Germline assignment: CDR1 SNHLY and CDR2 FYNNEI. The length of the CDR3 is 19 residues. The V gene lost 9 bases and the J gene lost 2 bases, with 31 bases spanning the gap.

The CDR3 nucleotides are TGTGCCAGCAGCTTGGGAGCGGGAGCTCGTGAGCAGTACTTC. This codes for CASSLGAGAREQYF. The chain recombines TRBV5-5 with TRBJ2-7, with TRBD2 identical over 8 bases. The CDR3 loop spans 14 amino acids. The ends lost 0 bases at V and 7 bases at J; junction bases unmatched: 6. Germline V lookup: CDR1 SGHKS, CDR2 YYEKEE (reference sequence).

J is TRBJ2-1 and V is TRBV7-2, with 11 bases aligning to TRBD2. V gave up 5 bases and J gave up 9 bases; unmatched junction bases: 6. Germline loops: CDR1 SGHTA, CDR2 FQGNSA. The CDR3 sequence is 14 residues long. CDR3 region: CASSRGTSGSEQFF. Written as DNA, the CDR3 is TGTGCCAGCAGCCGCGGGACTAGCGGCAGTGAGCAGTTCTTC.

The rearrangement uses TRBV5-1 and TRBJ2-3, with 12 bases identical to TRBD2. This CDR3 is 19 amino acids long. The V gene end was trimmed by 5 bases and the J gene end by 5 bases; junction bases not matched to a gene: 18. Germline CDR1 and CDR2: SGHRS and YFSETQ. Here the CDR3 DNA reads TGCGCCAGCAGTTCAATCCCGGGACGAATGACTAGCGGGAGAGATACGCAGTATTTT. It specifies CASSSIPGRMTSGRDTQYF.

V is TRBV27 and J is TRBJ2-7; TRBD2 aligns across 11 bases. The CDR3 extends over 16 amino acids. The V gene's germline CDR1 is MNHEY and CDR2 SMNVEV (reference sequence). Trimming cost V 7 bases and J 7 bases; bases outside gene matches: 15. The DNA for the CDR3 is TGTGCCAGCAATCCGGGACTAGCGGTGGGGGCAGGGGAGCAGTACTTC. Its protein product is CASNPGLAVGAGEQYF.

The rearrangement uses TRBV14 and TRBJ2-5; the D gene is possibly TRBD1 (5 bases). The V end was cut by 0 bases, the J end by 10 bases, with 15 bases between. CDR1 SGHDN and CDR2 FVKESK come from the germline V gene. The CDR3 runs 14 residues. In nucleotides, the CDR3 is TGTGCCAGCAGCCAAGAGGGGCCCCAAGATGGCCAGTACTTC. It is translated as CASSQEGPQDGQYF.

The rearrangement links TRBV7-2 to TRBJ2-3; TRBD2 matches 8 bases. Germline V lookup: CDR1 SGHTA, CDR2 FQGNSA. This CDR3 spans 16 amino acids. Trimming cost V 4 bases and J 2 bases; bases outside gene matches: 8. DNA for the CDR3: TGTGCCAGCAGCTACCGAACGGGACTAGTCACAGATACGCAGTATTTT. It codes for CASSYRTGLVTDTQYF.

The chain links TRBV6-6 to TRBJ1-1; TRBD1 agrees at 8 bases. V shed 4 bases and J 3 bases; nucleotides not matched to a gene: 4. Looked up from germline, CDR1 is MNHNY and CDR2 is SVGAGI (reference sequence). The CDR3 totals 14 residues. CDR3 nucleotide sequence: TGTGCCAGCAGTTGGGGACAGGCGTACACTGAAGCTTTCTTT. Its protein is CASSWGQAYTEAFF.

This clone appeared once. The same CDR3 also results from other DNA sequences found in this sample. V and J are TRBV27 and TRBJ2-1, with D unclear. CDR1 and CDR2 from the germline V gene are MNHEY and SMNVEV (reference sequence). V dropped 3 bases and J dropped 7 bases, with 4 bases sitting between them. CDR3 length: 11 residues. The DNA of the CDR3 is TGTGCCAGCAGTTTGGGTAATGAGCAGTTCTTC. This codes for CASSLGNEQFF.

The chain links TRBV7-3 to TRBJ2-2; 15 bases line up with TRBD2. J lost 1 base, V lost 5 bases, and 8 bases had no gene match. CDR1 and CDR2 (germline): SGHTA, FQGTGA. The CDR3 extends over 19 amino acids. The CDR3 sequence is CASSRPPGLAGGNTGELFF. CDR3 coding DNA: TGTGCCAGCAGCCGCCCTCCGGGACTAGCGGGGGGGAACACCGGGGAGCTGTTTTTT.

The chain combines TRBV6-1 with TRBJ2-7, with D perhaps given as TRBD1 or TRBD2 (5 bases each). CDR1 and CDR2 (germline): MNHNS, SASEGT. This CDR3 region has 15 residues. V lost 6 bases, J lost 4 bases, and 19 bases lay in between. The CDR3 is CASSQMGPVRYEQYF. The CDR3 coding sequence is TGTGCCAGCAGCCAAATGGGACCGGTTAGGTACGAGCAGTACTTC.

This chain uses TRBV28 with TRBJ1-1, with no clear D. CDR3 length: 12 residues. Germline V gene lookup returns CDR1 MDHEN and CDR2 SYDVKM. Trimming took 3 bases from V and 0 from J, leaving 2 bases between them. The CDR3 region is CASSFLNTEAFF. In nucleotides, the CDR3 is TGTGCCAGCAGTTTCCTGAACACTGAAGCTTTCTTT.

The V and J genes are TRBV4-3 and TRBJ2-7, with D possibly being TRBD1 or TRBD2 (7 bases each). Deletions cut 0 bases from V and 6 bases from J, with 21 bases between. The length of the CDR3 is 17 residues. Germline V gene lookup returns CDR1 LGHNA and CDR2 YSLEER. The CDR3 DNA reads TGCGCCAGCAGCCAAGAGAGGGACAGCGTAGGGGAGGGCGAGCAGTACTTC. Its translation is CASSQERDSVGEGEQYF.

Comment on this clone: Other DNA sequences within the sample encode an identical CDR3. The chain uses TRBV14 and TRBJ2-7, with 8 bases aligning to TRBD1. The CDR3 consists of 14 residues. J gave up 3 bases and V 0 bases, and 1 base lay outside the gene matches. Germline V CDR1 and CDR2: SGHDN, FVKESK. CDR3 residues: CASSQEGQGYEQYF. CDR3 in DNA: TGTGCCAGCAGCCAAGAAGGACAGGGCTACGAGCAGTACTTC.

As DNA, the CDR3 is TGTGCCAGCAGCCTGGGGGGTTGGGCCGGGGAGCTGTTTTTT. It translates to CASSLGGWAGELFF. The V call is TRBV11-2, the J call TRBJ2-2; a possible D gene is TRBD2 (6 bases). The CDR3 sequence is 14 residues long. Trimming removed 5 bases from V and 6 bases from J, with 13 bases in between. Germline assignment: CDR1 SGHAT and CDR2 FQNNGV.

CDR3 protein: CASSMWERGTDTQYF. The CDR3 nucleotides read TGTGCCAGTAGTATGTGGGAGAGGGGCACAGATACGCAGTATTTT. V is TRBV19 and J is TRBJ2-3; D may be TRBD2 (5 bases). CDR3 size: 15 residues. The germline CDR1 and CDR2 sequences are LNHDA and SQIVND (reference sequence). The V and J ends lost 3 bases and 1 base respectively, with 11 bases between them.

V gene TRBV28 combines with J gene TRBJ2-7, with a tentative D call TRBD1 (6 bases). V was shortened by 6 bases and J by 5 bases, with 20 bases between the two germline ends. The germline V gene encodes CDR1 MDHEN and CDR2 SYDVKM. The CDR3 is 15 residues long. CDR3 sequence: CASSRTSGARDEQYF. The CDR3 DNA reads TGTGCCAGCAGCCGAACCTCAGGGGCCCGCGACGAGCAGTACTTC. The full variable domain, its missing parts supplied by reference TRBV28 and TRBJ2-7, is DVKVTQSSRYLVKRTGEKVFLECVQDMDHENMFWYRQDPGLGLRLIYFSYDVKMKEKGDIPEGYSVSREKKERFSLILESASTNQTSMYLCASSRTSGARDEQYFGPGTRLTVT.

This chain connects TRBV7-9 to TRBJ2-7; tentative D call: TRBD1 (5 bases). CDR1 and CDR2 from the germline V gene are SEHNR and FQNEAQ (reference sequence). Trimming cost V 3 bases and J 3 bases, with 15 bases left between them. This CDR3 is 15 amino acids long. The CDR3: CASSLEWGTHYEQYF. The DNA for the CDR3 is TGTGCCAGCAGCTTGGAGTGGGGCACCCACTACGAGCAGTACTTC.

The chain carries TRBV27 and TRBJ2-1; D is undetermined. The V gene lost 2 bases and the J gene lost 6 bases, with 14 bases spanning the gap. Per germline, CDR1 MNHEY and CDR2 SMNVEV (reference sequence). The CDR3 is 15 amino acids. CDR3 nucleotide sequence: TGTGCCAGCAGTTTACGGCTAGTGGGGTTCAATGAGCAGTTCTTC. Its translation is CASSLRLVGFNEQFF.